The rows below give T cell receptor beta chains drawn from one sample of a study of somatic mutations in cytotoxic T cells in rheumatoid arthritis. TCRdb's copy holds only in-frame clones and misses some; the assay was immunoSEQ multiplex PCR. The table has about 16,000 clones, about 85% seen once. The specimen sequenced was CD8+ T cells sorted from blood. These receptors all come from an adult with rheumatoid arthritis. Each CDR3 is given with its conserved first and last residue. The D gene is left open where the match is weak. Only part of the rows carry a size: once, few, many, or a class if the clone is expanded.

j_call clone_size d_call v_call cdr3_aa cdr3_nt
TRBJ2-7 NA TRBD1 TRBV9 CASSVAGTGLAYEQYF TGTGCCAGCAGCGTAGCCGGGACAGGGTTGGCCTACGAGCAGTACTTC
TRBJ2-3 once TRBD2 TRBV28 CASSLAGGAVTDTQYF TGTGCCAGCAGTTTAGCGGGGGGCGCCGTCACAGATACGCAGTATTTT
TRBJ1-2 NA NA TRBV13 CASSLRGPHGYTF TGTGCCAGCAGCCTTCGGGGCCCCCATGGCTACACCTTC
TRBJ2-7 NA NA TRBV7-9 CASSPIRYYEQYF TGTGCCAGCAGCCCCATCAGGTACTACGAGCAGTACTTC
TRBJ2-3 NA TRBD2 TRBV27 CASSLLLAGTSTTDTQYF TGTGCCAGCAGTTTATTACTAGCAGGGACTAGCACTACAGATACGCAGTATTTT
TRBJ1-1 few NA TRBV7-9 CASSLSGQEAFF TGTGCCAGCAGCTTATCGGGGCAGGAAGCTTTCTTT
TRBJ2-1 NA NA TRBV29-1 CRGGSTNEQFF TGCAGGGGGGGCTCTACCAATGAGCAGTTCTTC
TRBJ1-5 NA NA TRBV9 CASSAEGNSNQPQHF TGTGCCAGCAGCGCCGAGGGCAATAGCAATCAGCCCCAGCATTTT
TRBJ1-2 NA NA TRBV5-1 CASRGGAAKQRYGYTF TGCGCCTCCCGTGGAGGGGCAGCGAAACAGCGGTATGGCTACACCTTC
TRBJ2-2 NA NA TRBV5-1 CASSLNPPGLGGRYSNTGELFF TGCGCCAGCAGCCTCAACCCCCCTGGACTTGGGGGCCGATACTCGAACACCGGGGAGCTGTTTTTT
TRBJ2-7 NA TRBD1 TRBV27 CASSPPGTGYFSEQYF TGTGCCAGCAGCCCGCCCGGGACAGGCTATTTCAGCGAGCAGTACTTC
TRBJ1-2 NA NA TRBV6-5 CARDRAPGPNYGYTF TGTGCCAGGGACCGTGCTCCGGGCCCTAACTATGGCTACACCTTC
TRBJ2-3 NA TRBD2 TRBV9 CASSESGGPHTDTQYF TGTGCCAGCAGCGAAAGCGGGGGGCCTCACACAGATACGCAGTATTTT
TRBJ2-5 NA TRBD2 TRBV4-3 CASSQARGGQETQYF TGCGCCAGCAGCCAAGCGCGGGGGGGCCAAGAGACCCAGTACTTC
TRBJ2-1 NA NA TRBV7-9 CASSLPDNEQFF TGTGCCAGCAGCTTACCCGACAATGAGCAGTTCTTC
TRBJ1-5 NA TRBD1 TRBV28 CASRFIDRAGNQPQHF TGTGCCAGCAGATTTATTGACAGGGCGGGGAATCAGCCCCAGCATTTT
TRBJ2-5 NA TRBD2 TRBV6-1 CASSELAGGQETQYF TGTGCCAGCAGTGAACTAGCGGGGGGCCAAGAGACCCAGTACTTC
TRBJ1-4 NA NA TRBV7-2 CASSLIFGSTLEKLFF TGTGCCAGCAGCTTAATCTTCGGTTCTACCCTTGAAAAACTGTTTTTT
TRBJ2-5 NA TRBD2 TRBV2 CASSLAGGRQETQYF TGTGCCAGCAGCTTAGCGGGGGGCCGCCAAGAGACCCAGTACTTC
TRBJ2-3 large NA TRBV6-4 CASSDSPGGTDTQYF TGTGCCAGCAGTGACTCGCCAGGGGGCACAGATACGCAGTATTTT
TRBJ2-7 NA TRBD1 TRBV7-7 CASSPRTGFEDEQYF TGTGCCAGCAGCCCCCGGACAGGTTTTGAGGACGAGCAGTACTTC
TRBJ2-1 NA TRBD2 TRBV7-9 CASASGGVYNEQFF TGTGCCAGCGCAAGCGGGGGGGTTTACAATGAGCAGTTCTTC
TRBJ1-1 NA NA TRBV5-5 CASSLDRVNTEAFF TGTGCCAGCAGCTTGGACAGGGTTAACACTGAAGCTTTCTTT
TRBJ2-1 NA NA TRBV28 CASSLGTYNEQFF TGTGCCAGCAGTTTAGGCACTTACAATGAGCAGTTCTTC
TRBJ2-3 once NA TRBV27 CASSLGASDTQYF TGTGCCAGCAGTTTGGGGGCTTCAGATACGCAGTATTTT
TRBJ1-2 NA NA TRBV7-6 CASSLAVFCPGGYTF TGTGCCAGCAGCTTAGCCGTGTTTTGTCCTGGTGGCTACACCTTC